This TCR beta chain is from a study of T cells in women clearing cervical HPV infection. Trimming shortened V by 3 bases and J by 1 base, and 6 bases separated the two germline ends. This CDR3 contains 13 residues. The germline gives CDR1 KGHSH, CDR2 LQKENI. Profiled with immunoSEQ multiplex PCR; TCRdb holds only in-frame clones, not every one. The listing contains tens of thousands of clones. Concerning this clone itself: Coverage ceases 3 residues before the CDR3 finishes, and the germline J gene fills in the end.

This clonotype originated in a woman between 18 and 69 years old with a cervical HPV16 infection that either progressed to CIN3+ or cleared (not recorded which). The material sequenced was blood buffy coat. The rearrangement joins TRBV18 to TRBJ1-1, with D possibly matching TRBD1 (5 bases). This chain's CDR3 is CASSPTENTEAFF. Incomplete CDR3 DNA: TGTGCCAGCTCACCGACAGAGAACACTGAA.